Following are 5 T cell receptor beta chains from one sample sequenced in a study of cytomegalovirus exposure and HLA in healthy donors. PCR employed 60 Vbeta and 13 Jbeta primers. Assay used: immunoSEQ multiplex PCR; TCRdb lists only in-frame clones, some missing. The table has some 200,000 clones, roughly 84% seen once; the top ten hold roughly 2.6%. Sequencing input: PBMCs. Receptor source: a woman in her forties or fifties in good health and CMV-seropositive.

This chain uses TRBV5-4 with TRBJ2-7; possible D gene TRBD1, 7 bases. CDR3 length equals 15 residues. Trimming stripped 1 base from V and 2 bases from J, with 13 bases between. The germline CDR1 and CDR2 sequences are SGHNT and YYREEE (reference sequence). The CDR3 nucleotides read TGTGCCAGCAGCTTGTCGACAGGGACTGCCTACGAGCAGTACTTC. Its translation is CASSLSTGTAYEQYF.

The chain couples TRBV7-2 to TRBJ2-6; the match to TRBD1 covers 11 bases. The CDR3 sequence is 17 residues long. Germline trimming cut 5 bases from V and 4 bases from J; bases unmatched to any gene: 7. CDR1 SGHTA and CDR2 FQGNSA come from the germline V gene. CDR3 amino acids: CASSPGTGGVGANVLTF. CDR3 bases: TGTGCCAGCAGCCCCGGGACAGGGGGAGTGGGGGCCAACGTCCTGACTTTC.

The genes are TRBV6-5 and TRBJ1-1, with D tentatively TRBD1 (5 bases). The germline V gene encodes CDR1 MNHEY and CDR2 SVGAGI. Trimming pared 6 bases from V and 0 bases from J, leaving 14 bases between. This CDR3 comprises 15 residues. The CDR3 coding sequence is TGTGCCAGCAGCGACCCGGGGGGGATGAACACTGAAGCTTTCTTT. It codes for CASSDPGGMNTEAFF.

The chain has TRBV14 and TRBJ2-7; TRBD2 aligns across 9 bases. V lost 1 base and J lost 3; bases outside the gene matches: 1. CDR1 SGHDN and CDR2 FVKESK come from the germline V gene. The CDR3 spans 14 residues. CDR3 protein: CASSQGLADYEQYF. As DNA, the CDR3 is TGTGCCAGCAGCCAAGGACTAGCGGACTACGAGCAGTACTTC.

CDR3 coding DNA: TGTGCCAGCAGCCCCGGGGGGTCTAACTATGGCTACACCTTC. Protein product: CASSPGGSNYGYTF. This chain connects TRBV6-5 to TRBJ1-2, with D possibly TRBD1 on 5 matching bases. The germline CDR1 and CDR2 sequences are MNHEY and SVGAGI. This CDR3 is built from 14 residues. V lost 6 bases and J 0 bases, leaving 11 bases between the germline ends.